A single sample is the source of the 24 T cell receptor beta chains below, sequenced in a study of T-cell memory formation after mild COVID-19. TCRdb re-called the 5' RACE reads through MiXCR, storing one row per CDR3 protein. Of 110,000 to 150,000 distinct CDR3 sequences listed, around 27% are singletons. Sequences were obtained from PBMCs or a T cell subset sorted from them (not recorded which). The receptors were sampled from an adult woman who had mild COVID-19 (a few samples of this study predate the infection). Cell type and time point are not known.

This clonotype was seen repeatedly, ten times or more. The chain joins TRBV4-3 to TRBJ2-1; D unresolved. The CDR3 consists of 16 residues. Germline V gene lookup returns CDR1 LGHNA and CDR2 YSLEER. V was shortened by 4 bases and J by 4 bases, with 17 bases between the two germline ends. The chain's CDR3 is CASSPAAGASYNEQFF. CDR3 sequence (DNA): TGCGCCAGCAGCCCCGCCGCAGGCGCTTCGTACAATGAGCAGTTCTTC.

The V and J genes are TRBV7-9 and TRBJ1-4; D gene uncertain. CDR1 is SEHNR and CDR2 is FQNEAQ in the germline V gene (reference sequence). The V end lost 5 bases, the J end lost 9 bases, and 22 bases lay between the germline ends. This CDR3 has 16 residues. CDR3 sequence (DNA): TGTGCCAGCAGCGGTAGCAGTTCGGGAGGGAGACAAAAACTGTTTTTT. This encodes CASSGSSSGGRQKLFF.

A single count supports this clonotype. In DNA, the CDR3 is TGCAGTGCTAGAGCCGTAGGTGGAGGCTATGGCTACACCTTC. The encoded protein is CSARAVGGGYGYTF. This sequence joins TRBV20-1 and TRBJ1-2; D uncertain. The V and J ends lost 1 base and 4 bases respectively, with 13 bases between them. Germline-derived CDR1 and CDR2 are DFQATT and SNEGSKA (reference sequence). This CDR3 is 14 amino acids long.

This rearrangement joins TRBV7-2 to TRBJ2-5, with 10 bases fitting TRBD1. The V gene's germline CDR1 is SGHTA and CDR2 FQGNSA. The CDR3 is 15 amino acids. V lost 3 bases, J lost 4 bases, and 5 bases stayed unmatched. CDR3 protein: CASSFPGQGRETQYF. Here the CDR3 DNA reads TGTGCCAGCAGCTTCCCGGGACAGGGGAGAGAGACCCAGTACTTC.

There are a few counts of this clonotype. V gene TRBV12-3 or TRBV12-4 combines with J gene TRBJ1-4; TRBD1 aligns across 9 bases. The CDR3 has 16 residues. V gave up 5 bases and J gave up 8 bases; unmatched junction bases: 12. CDR3 protein: CASSPRWTGEGEKLFF. The CDR3 DNA follows: TGTGCCAGCAGTCCCCGCTGGACAGGGGAAGGCGAAAAACTGTTTTTT.

This clonotype occurred once. V gene TRBV3-1 combines with J gene TRBJ2-1, with 8 bases aligning to TRBD1. V lost 1 base, J lost 0 bases, and 17 bases stayed unmatched. The CDR3 is made up of 21 amino acids. The V gene's germline CDR1 is LGHDT and CDR2 YNNKEL (reference sequence). Here the CDR3 DNA reads TGTGCCAGCAGCCAAGGAGGAGGACAGGGAGTACACAAAAGCTCCTACAATGAGCAGTTCTTC. This gives the protein CASSQGGGQGVHKSSYNEQFF.

The chain recombines TRBV9 with TRBJ2-1; D ambiguous. The CDR3 has 13 amino acids. Trimming removed 4 bases from V and 6 bases from J, with 11 bases in between. Germline CDR1 reads SGDLS; CDR2 reads YYNGEE. CDR3 sequence (DNA): TGTGCCAGCAGCTCCTCAGACGGCAATGAGCAGTTCTTC. This encodes CASSSSDGNEQFF.

A few counts support this clonotype. V is TRBV24-1 and J is TRBJ2-7; D tentatively fits TRBD1 or TRBD2 (5 bases each). Germline CDR1 reads KGHDR; CDR2 reads SFDVKD. V was shortened by 7 bases and J by 10 bases, with 16 bases between the two germline ends. The CDR3 consists of 12 residues. DNA for the CDR3: TGTGCCACCAGCGGGGACGGTGTAGGACAGTACTTC. This translates into CATSGDGVGQYF.

The rearrangement uses TRBV11-2 and TRBJ1-1; no definite D call. Germline V lookup: CDR1 SGHAT, CDR2 FQNNGV. The V end lost 1 base, the J end lost 5 bases, and 11 bases lay between the germline ends. The length of the CDR3 is 14 residues. DNA of the CDR3: TGTGCCAGCAGCTTAGGATCACCGGGGACTGAAGCTTTCTTT. Its translation: CASSLGSPGTEAFF. Complete variable domain (other parts from reference TRBV11-2 and TRBJ1-1): EAGVAQSPRYKIIEKRQSVAFWCNPISGHATLYWYQQILGQGPKLLIQFQNNGVVDDSQLPKDRFSAERLKGVDSTLKIQPAKLEDSAVYLCASSLGSPGTEAFFGQGTRLTVV.

The genes are TRBV6-5 and TRBJ1-4, with D possibly being TRBD1 (5 bases). The CDR3 runs to 13 residues. V lost 5 bases and J 8 bases, leaving 12 bases between the germline ends. Looked up from germline, CDR1 is MNHEY and CDR2 is SVGAGI. The CDR3 region has the DNA TGTGCCAGCAGTCACGACCGGGGGGAAAAACTGTTTTTT. Translated, it gives CASSHDRGEKLFF.

J is TRBJ2-3 and V is TRBV19; D is perhaps TRBD1 or TRBD2 (5 bases each). The CDR3 contains 15 residues. V gave up 5 bases and J gave up 2 bases, with 14 bases separating them. Germline V gene data show CDR1 as LNHDA and CDR2 as SQIVND (reference sequence). The CDR3 DNA follows: TGTGCCAGTAGTCCGTGGGGGATATACACAGATACGCAGTATTTT. This gives the protein CASSPWGIYTDTQYF.

This clonotype appeared many times. This chain joins TRBV6-4 and TRBJ2-1; D unclear. The V end lost 8 bases, the J end lost 7 bases, and 21 bases lay between the germline ends. The CDR3 consists of 15 residues. From germline, CDR1 is MRHNA and CDR2 SNTAGT. The CDR3 protein is CASASSPAEGNEQFF. In DNA, the CDR3 is TGTGCCAGCGCTTCTTCCCCAGCAGAAGGGAATGAGCAGTTCTTC.

This clonotype was seen only a few times. V gene TRBV13 combines with J gene TRBJ1-1; D unclear. Trimming pared 0 bases from V and 7 bases from J, leaving 6 bases between. CDR3 length equals 12 residues. CDR1 is PRHDT and CDR2 is FYEKMQ in the germline V gene (reference sequence). The CDR3 here is CASSLGTGEAFF. DNA for the CDR3: TGTGCCAGCAGCTTAGGGACGGGTGAAGCTTTCTTT.

This clonotype was observed a few times. The rearrangement uses TRBV2 and TRBJ2-7; tentatively, D is TRBD1 (7 bases). CDR3 length equals 13 residues. V was cut by 4 bases and J by 7 bases, with 14 bases left in between. Looked up from germline, CDR1 is SNHLY and CDR2 is FYNNEI. Here the CDR3 reads CASSADRDWEQYF. The CDR3 DNA follows: TGTGCCAGCAGTGCAGACAGGGACTGGGAGCAGTACTTC.

This clonotype was seen a few times. The chain recombines TRBV24-1 with TRBJ2-7, with a weak D call TRBD1 (6 bases). Trimming left V 4 bases short and J 3 bases short, with 12 bases between. The germline gives CDR1 KGHDR, CDR2 SFDVKD. The CDR3 totals 14 residues. CDR3 sequence: CATSDRTDRYEQYF. The CDR3, as DNA: TGTGCCACCAGTGACCGGACAGACCGCTACGAGCAGTACTTC.

This clonotype was seen a few times. The chain couples TRBV5-1 to TRBJ2-3, with 16 nucleotides matching TRBD2. V was clipped by 4 bases and J by 5 bases; unmatched bases: 7. CDR1 is SGHRS and CDR2 is YFSETQ in the germline V gene. CDR3 size: 17 residues. CDR3 protein: CASSEGTSGGARDTQYF. CDR3 sequence (DNA): TGCGCCAGCAGCGAAGGGACTAGCGGGGGGGCGAGAGATACGCAGTATTTT.

This clonotype was seen only a few times. The V gene is TRBV4-1, the J gene TRBJ2-2, with D unresolved. CDR3 length: 15 amino acids. The V end was cut by 1 base, the J end by 4 bases, with 10 bases between. Per the germline V gene, CDR1 is MGHRA and CDR2 is YSYEKL. In DNA, the CDR3 is TGCGCCAGCAGCCAAGTTTCGGCAGCCACCGGGGAGCTGTTTTTT. This encodes CASSQVSAATGELFF.

The gene calls are TRBV12-3 or TRBV12-4 and TRBJ2-5; 14 bases agree with TRBD2. The CDR3 totals 17 residues. V gave up 5 bases and J gave up 2 bases; unmatched junction bases: 7. As DNA, the CDR3 is TGTGCCAGCAGTAACTTGGGACTAGCGGGAGAGCAAGAGACCCAGTACTTC. Translated, it gives CASSNLGLAGEQETQYF.

The chain recombines TRBV5-1 with TRBJ2-1, with a weak D call TRBD2 (5 bases). Germline V CDR1 and CDR2: SGHRS, YFSETQ. The CDR3 spans 19 residues. Trimming removed 4 bases from V and 2 bases from J, with 25 bases in between. This CDR3 reads CASSLLTDVLAGAYNEQFF. The CDR3 DNA reads TGCGCCAGCAGCCTACTTACAGATGTCCTAGCTGGGGCCTACAATGAGCAGTTCTTC.

V usage is TRBV9 and J usage is TRBJ1-1; TRBD1 aligns across 8 bases. The CDR3 totals 17 residues. The V gene's germline CDR1 is SGDLS and CDR2 YYNGEE. The junction had 13 bases not matched to a gene; V was cut back by 3 bases and J by 3 bases. CDR3 in DNA: TGTGCCAGCAGCGACCAACCGGACAGGGCCCCCCACACTGAAGCTTTCTTT. This sequence encodes CASSDQPDRAPHTEAFF. Looking up the rest from reference TRBV9 and TRBJ1-1 gives the full variable domain: DSGVTQTPKHLITATGQRVTLRCSPRSGDLSVYWYQQSLDQGLQFLIQYYNGEERAKGNILERFSAQQFPDLHSELNLSSLELGDSALYFCASSDQPDRAPHTEAFFGQGTRLTVV.

The V and J genes are TRBV3-1 and TRBJ2-7; 10 positions agree with TRBD1. CDR3 size: 16 residues. In germline, CDR1 is LGHDT, CDR2 YNNKEL (reference sequence). V gave up 4 bases and J gave up 2 bases; unmatched junction bases: 8. CDR3 sequence: CASSLRDRGLPYEQYF. The CDR3 bases are TGTGCCAGCAGCCTCAGGGACAGGGGATTGCCCTACGAGCAGTACTTC.

The chain couples TRBV9 to TRBJ2-2; D unclear. Deletions cut 1 base from V and 5 bases from J, with 12 bases between. Germline V gives CDR1 SGDLS, CDR2 YYNGEE. This CDR3 comprises 15 residues. CDR3 coding DNA: TGTGCCAGCAGCGTATCTGGGATCACGACCGGGGAGCTGTTTTTT. Translating it yields CASSVSGITTGELFF.

J is TRBJ2-1 and V is TRBV19; D unclear. CDR1 is LNHDA, CDR2 SQIVND, per germline (reference sequence). The CDR3 is 13 amino acids. Trimming shortened V by 1 base and J by 0 bases, and 1 base separated the two germline ends. The CDR3 DNA sequence: TGTGCCAGTAGTATAGCCTCCTACAATGAGCAGTTCTTC. This translates into CASSIASYNEQFF.

J is TRBJ2-1 and V is TRBV29-1; 13 bases match TRBD2. Germline assignment: CDR1 SQVTM and CDR2 ANQGSEA. This CDR3 contains 13 residues. V gave up 8 bases and J gave up 7 bases; unmatched junction bases: 5. The CDR3 DNA follows: TGCAGCTCCTCGACTAGCGGGAGGAATGAGCAGTTCTTC. Protein product: CSSSTSGRNEQFF.